The clone carrying this T cell receptor (beta chain) was seen a handful of times. The junction shows a germline mismatch at one end, possibly a read error. Researchers report isolating at least 6 million PBMCs per sample. The CDR3 has 15 amino acids. Germline values: CDR1 SEHNR, CDR2 FQNEAQ (reference sequence). The data stem from a study of blood T cells in healthy people across ages. Then a second PCR, running roughly 7 to 11 cycles, was carried out with a sample-barcoded 5' primer and a J-beta primer mix. TCRdb re-called the 5' RACE reads through MiXCR, storing one row per CDR3 protein. Counted here are about 840,000 distinct CDR3 sequences, around 29% occurring once; the ten biggest clones make up roughly 10%. These data were likewise used in another study, on T cells of mothers and their children. That paper adds: There was no detection of any persistent microchimeric T cell clones.

The sequencing input was blood. The chain has TRBV7-9 and TRBJ1-5, with TRBD1 matching 7 bases. The clonotype was recovered from a woman aged 40 to 55 in good health. CDR3 nucleotides: TGTGCCGGCAGCCTAGGGGGCCGGGGCAATCAGCCCCAGCATTTT. Translated, it gives CAGSLGGRGNQPQHF.